The 15 T cell receptor beta chains given below trace back to one sample, sequenced in a study of metastatic and nonmetastatic thyroid tumors (dated by TCRdb to the early 2020s). Before undergoing thyroid surgery, none of the patients had been given any kind of treatment. The library was prepared using PCR. Reads for this sample came from an Illumina HiSeq 4000. The public sequencing data were trimmed at Q25 with fastp and processed into clonotypes with MiXCR by TCRdb, which kept only in-frame beta chains. The sample contains 60,000 to 85,000 clones, roughly 18% of them found a single time. The ten largest clones take up more than 10% of the sample. The source material was blood. These receptors originate from a female donor with papillary thyroid cancer or a benign thyroid nodule (not recorded which). Some clones in this sample may be carry-over from other donors' samples.

This clone was recorded at least ten times. This chain uses TRBV5-8 with TRBJ2-7; 7 nucleotides match TRBD1. This CDR3 comprises 14 residues. From germline, CDR1 is SGHTS and CDR2 YDEGEE. The V gene end was trimmed by 5 bases and the J gene end by 3 bases; junction bases not matched to a gene: 8. The CDR3 loop is CASRRTGERYEQYF. CDR3 DNA sequence: TGTGCCAGCAGACGGACAGGTGAACGCTACGAGCAGTACTTC.

Many counts were recorded for this clone. The chain joins TRBV28 to TRBJ1-1; D is uncertain. With 6 bases removed from V and 12 bases from J, the gap between germline ends came to 11 bases. The CDR3 contains 10 residues. Germline V lookup: CDR1 MDHEN, CDR2 SYDVKM. CDR3: CASRLTGTFF. The CDR3 nucleotides are TGTGCCAGCAGGCTAACGGGAACTTTCTTT.

This clone was seen many times. The gene calls are TRBV19 and TRBJ2-6; D may match TRBD1 or TRBD2 (5 bases each). V shed 6 bases and J shed 4 bases, with 25 bases lying between them. This CDR3 is built from 19 residues. Germline values: CDR1 LNHDA, CDR2 SQIVND (reference sequence). The CDR3 bases are TGTGCCAGTAGCACAACCCTCCGGGACCCGGGGCGGGGGGCCAACGTCCTGACTTTC. Translating it yields CASSTTLRDPGRGANVLTF.

This clone was counted ten times or more. J is TRBJ2-2 and V is TRBV24-1, with a weak D call TRBD2 (5 bases). Trimming removed 2 bases at V and 7 bases at J, with 13 bases between. Germline CDR1 is KGHDR and CDR2 is SFDVKD. The CDR3 contains 15 residues. The CDR3 is CATSDSDGRVGELFF. The CDR3 DNA follows: TGTGCCACCAGTGATTCGGACGGGCGGGTCGGGGAGCTGTTTTTT.

This clone has at least ten counts. This chain connects TRBV12-3 or TRBV12-4 to TRBJ2-2; TRBD1 agrees at 11 bases. The V gene end was trimmed by 4 bases and the J gene end by 5 bases; junction bases not matched to a gene: 6. CDR3 length: 16 amino acids. The CDR3 DNA reads as TGTGCCAGCAGTTATTCCGGGACAGGGGGGACCGGGGAGCTGTTTTTT. The encoded protein is CASSYSGTGGTGELFF.

This clone was detected only a few times. J is TRBJ1-5 and V is TRBV19; 9 bases fit TRBD1. Germline loops: CDR1 LNHDA, CDR2 SQIVND (reference sequence). The CDR3 is made up of 15 amino acids. The V and J ends lost 5 bases and 7 bases, in that order; junction bases with no gene match: 9. Here the CDR3 DNA reads TGTGCCAGTAGTTTGCGACAGGGGGGCCGGCAGCCCCAGCATTTT. Its protein product is CASSLRQGGRQPQHF.

This clone was detected ten times or more. The chain carries TRBV9 and TRBJ2-7, with TRBD2 matching over 7 bases. The germline CDR1 and CDR2 sequences are SGDLS and YYNGEE. CDR3 length equals 16 residues. Unmatched junction bases numbered 6, after V lost 0 bases and J lost 0 bases. CDR3 nucleotides: TGTGCCAGCAGCGTAGAGGGTAGCGGGTTCTCCTACGAGCAGTACTTC. It yields the protein CASSVEGSGFSYEQYF.

This clone was picked up a small number of times. This may arise from a read error, as a much more abundant clone is one base away. The CDR3 loop is CASSEWDGLGFNEQFF. The CDR3 DNA follows: TGCGCCAGCAGTGAGTGGGATGGCCTCGGTTTCAATGAGCAGTTCTTC. The V and J genes are TRBV10-1 and TRBJ2-1; no reliable D call. Germline V gene sequence: CDR1 WNHNN, CDR2 SYGVQD (reference sequence). The V end lost 1 base, the J end lost 6 bases, and 16 bases lay between the germline ends. This CDR3 is built from 16 residues.

The rearrangement uses TRBV7-3 and TRBJ1-2; 7 bases agree with TRBD1. Germline V gives CDR1 SGHTA, CDR2 FQGTGA. The CDR3 runs to 14 residues. V lost 5 bases to trimming and J lost 3 bases; unmatched junction nucleotides: 6. For the CDR3, the DNA is TGTGCCAGCAGCCCCGGACAGGCGGACTATGGCTACACCTTC. Translating gives CASSPGQADYGYTF. Together with reference TRBV7-3 and TRBJ1-2, the CDR3 gives the full variable domain: GAGVSQTPSNKVTEKGKYVELRCDPISGHTALYWYRQSLGQGPEFLIYFQGTGAADDSGLPNDRFFAVRPEGSVSTLKIQRTERGDSAVYLCASSPGQADYGYTFGSGTRLTVV.

This clone appeared many times. The genes are TRBV19 and TRBJ1-5; D remains unclear. The CDR3 loop spans 15 amino acids. Deletions cut 7 bases from V and 11 bases from J, with 24 bases between. The germline CDR1 and CDR2 sequences are LNHDA and SQIVND (reference sequence). The CDR3 nucleotides read TGTGCCAGTACCCACTTGAGCAGAAATCCCAAAGCCCAGCATTTT. As protein: CASTHLSRNPKAQHF.

This clone was detected ten times or more. V usage is TRBV6-1 and J usage is TRBJ2-7; TRBD1 or TRBD2 may be the D gene (6 bases each). The V end was cut by 0 bases, the J end by 12 bases, with 21 bases between. CDR1 is MNHNS, CDR2 SASEGT, per germline. This CDR3 has 15 amino acids. CDR3 DNA sequence: TGTGCCAGCAGTGAAGCGGGGGGACATCCCACCGTTGGGTACTTC. It translates to CASSEAGGHPTVGYF.

The V and J genes are TRBV7-6 and TRBJ2-1, with D hard to call. The germline V and J ends were trimmed by 1 base and 10 bases, with 20 bases remaining between them. This CDR3 is built from 16 residues. The germline CDR1 and CDR2 sequences are SGHVS and FNYEAQ. CDR3 coding DNA: TGTGCCAGCAGCTTAGGGTCCCAGTGGTCTTTGTCCGAGCAGTTCTTC. Encoded protein: CASSLGSQWSLSEQFF.

The chain couples TRBV11-1 to TRBJ1-2, with D possibly matching TRBD1 (5 bases). This CDR3 is 16 amino acids long. Germline values: CDR1 SGHAT, CDR2 FQDESV (reference sequence). The germline V and J ends were trimmed by 2 bases and 0 bases, with 13 bases remaining between them. The CDR3 nucleotides are TGTGCCAGCAGCTTACAAGCGGGCAGGGCTAACTATGGCTACACCTTC. It specifies CASSLQAGRANYGYTF.

This clone has just a few counts. This rearrangement joins TRBV6-1 to TRBJ1-5; tentative D call: TRBD1 (6 bases). Germline assignment: CDR1 MNHNS and CDR2 SASEGT. This CDR3 has 13 residues. The V and J ends lost 8 bases and 7 bases respectively, with 15 bases between them. The chain's CDR3 is CASGVTGAQPQHF. CDR3 in DNA: TGTGCCAGCGGGGTTACGGGGGCCCAGCCCCAGCATTTT.

This chain uses TRBV12-3 or TRBV12-4 with TRBJ2-7; no clear D. V was clipped by 3 bases and J by 1 base, with 10 bases between them. CDR3 length: 14 residues. The CDR3 sequence is CASSFRLSSYEQYF. The CDR3 DNA follows: TGTGCCAGCAGTTTTAGACTGAGTTCCTACGAGCAGTACTTC.